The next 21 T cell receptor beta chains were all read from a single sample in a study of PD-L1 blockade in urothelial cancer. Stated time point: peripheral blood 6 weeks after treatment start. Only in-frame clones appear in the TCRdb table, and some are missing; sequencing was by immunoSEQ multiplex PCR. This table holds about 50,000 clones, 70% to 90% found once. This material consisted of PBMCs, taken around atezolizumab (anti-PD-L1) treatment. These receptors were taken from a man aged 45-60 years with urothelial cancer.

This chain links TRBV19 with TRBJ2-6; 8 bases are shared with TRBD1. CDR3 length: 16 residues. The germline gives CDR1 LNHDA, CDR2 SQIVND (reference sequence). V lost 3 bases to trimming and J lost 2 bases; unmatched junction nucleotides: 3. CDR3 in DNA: TGTGCCAGTAGTATTTTCAGGGGGCCTGGGGCCAACGTCCTGACTTTC. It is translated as CASSIFRGPGANVLTF.

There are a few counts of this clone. Here the CDR3 reads CAWVPPTGLAGGGELFF. The CDR3 DNA is TGTGCCTGGGTCCCACCCACGGGACTAGCGGGGGGGGGTGAGCTGTTTTTT. The V gene is TRBV30, the J gene TRBJ2-2; TRBD2 matches at 16 bases. Trimming cost V 5 bases and J 11 bases; bases outside gene matches: 14. The germline V gene has CDR1 GTSNPN and CDR2 SVGIG (reference sequence). The CDR3 is made up of 17 amino acids.

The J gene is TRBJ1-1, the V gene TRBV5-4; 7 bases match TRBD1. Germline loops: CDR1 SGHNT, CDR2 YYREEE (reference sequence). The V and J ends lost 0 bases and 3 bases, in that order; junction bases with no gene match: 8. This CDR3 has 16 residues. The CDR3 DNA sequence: TGTGCCAGCAGCTTGGACAGGTCAGGGGGAGACACTGAAGCTTTCTTT. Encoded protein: CASSLDRSGGDTEAFF.

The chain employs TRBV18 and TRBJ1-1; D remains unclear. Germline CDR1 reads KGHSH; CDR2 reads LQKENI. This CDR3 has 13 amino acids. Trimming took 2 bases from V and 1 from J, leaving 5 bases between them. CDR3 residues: CASSPNKNTEAFF. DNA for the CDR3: TGTGCCAGCTCACCAAACAAGAACACTGAAGCTTTCTTT.

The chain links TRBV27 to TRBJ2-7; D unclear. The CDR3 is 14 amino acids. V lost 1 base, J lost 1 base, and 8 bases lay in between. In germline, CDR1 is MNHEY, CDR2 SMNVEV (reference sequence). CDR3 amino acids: CASSLYAASYEQYF. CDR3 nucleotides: TGTGCCAGCAGTTTATACGCGGCGTCCTACGAGCAGTACTTC.

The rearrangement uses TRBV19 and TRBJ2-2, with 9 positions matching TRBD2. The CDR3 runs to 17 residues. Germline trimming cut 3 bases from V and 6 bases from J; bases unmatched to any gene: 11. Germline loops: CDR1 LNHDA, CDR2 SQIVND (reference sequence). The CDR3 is CASSIEQLGLAAGELFF. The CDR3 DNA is TGTGCCAGTAGTATCGAACAGCTGGGACTAGCAGCCGGGGAGCTGTTTTTT.

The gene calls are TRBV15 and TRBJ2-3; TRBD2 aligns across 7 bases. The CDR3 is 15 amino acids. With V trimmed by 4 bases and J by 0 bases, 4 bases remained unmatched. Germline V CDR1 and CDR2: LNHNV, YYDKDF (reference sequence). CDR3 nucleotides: TGTGCCACCAGCATTTCGGGAGGAAGCACAGATACGCAGTATTTT. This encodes CATSISGGSTDTQYF.

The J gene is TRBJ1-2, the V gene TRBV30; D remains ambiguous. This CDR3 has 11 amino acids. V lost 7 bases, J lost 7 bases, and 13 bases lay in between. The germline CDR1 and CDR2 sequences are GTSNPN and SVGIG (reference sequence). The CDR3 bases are TGTGCCTCAGTTCCCGGGGTTGGCTACACCTTC. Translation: CASVPGVGYTF.

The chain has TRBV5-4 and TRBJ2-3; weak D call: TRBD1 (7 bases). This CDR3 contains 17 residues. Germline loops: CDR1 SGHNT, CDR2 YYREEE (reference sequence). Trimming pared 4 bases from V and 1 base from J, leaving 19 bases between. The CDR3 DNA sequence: TGTGCCAGCAGCGGAGGGGGCGGGCTGGTTGGCACAGATACGCAGTATTTT. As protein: CASSGGGGLVGTDTQYF.

This CDR3 is CASSLTFRQPQHF. As DNA, the CDR3 is TGTGCCAGTAGTTTAACCTTCCGGCAGCCCCAGCATTTT. This chain joins TRBV19 and TRBJ1-5; D remains unclear. The V end was cut by 5 bases, the J end by 7 bases, with 12 bases between. Germline V CDR1 and CDR2: LNHDA, SQIVND (reference sequence). This CDR3 is built from 13 residues.

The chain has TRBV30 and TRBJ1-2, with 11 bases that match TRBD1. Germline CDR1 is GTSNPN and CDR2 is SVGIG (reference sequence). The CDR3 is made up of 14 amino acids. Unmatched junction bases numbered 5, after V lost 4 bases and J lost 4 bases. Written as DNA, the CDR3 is TGTGCCTGGACACGGACAGGGGGCTTCTATGGCTACACCTTC. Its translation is CAWTRTGGFYGYTF.

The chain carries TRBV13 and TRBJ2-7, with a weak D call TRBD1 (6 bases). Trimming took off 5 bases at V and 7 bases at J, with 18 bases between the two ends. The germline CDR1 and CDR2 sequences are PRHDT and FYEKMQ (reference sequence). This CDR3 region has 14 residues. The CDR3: CASSPDRTLNEQYF. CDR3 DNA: TGTGCCAGCAGCCCAGACAGGACCCTTAATGAGCAGTACTTC.

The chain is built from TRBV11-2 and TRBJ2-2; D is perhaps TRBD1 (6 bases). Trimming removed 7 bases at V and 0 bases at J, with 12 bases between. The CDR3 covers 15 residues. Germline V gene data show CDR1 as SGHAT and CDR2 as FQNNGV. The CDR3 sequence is CASNTGIANTGELFF. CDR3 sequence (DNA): TGTGCCAGCAACACAGGGATCGCGAACACCGGGGAGCTGTTTTTT.

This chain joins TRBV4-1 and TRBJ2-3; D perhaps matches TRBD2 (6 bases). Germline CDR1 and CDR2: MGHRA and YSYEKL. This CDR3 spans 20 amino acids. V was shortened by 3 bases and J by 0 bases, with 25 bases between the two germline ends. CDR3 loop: CASSQERRAQSGTSTDTQYF. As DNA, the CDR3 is TGCGCCAGCAGCCAGGAAAGGAGGGCGCAGTCGGGGACTAGCACAGATACGCAGTATTTT.

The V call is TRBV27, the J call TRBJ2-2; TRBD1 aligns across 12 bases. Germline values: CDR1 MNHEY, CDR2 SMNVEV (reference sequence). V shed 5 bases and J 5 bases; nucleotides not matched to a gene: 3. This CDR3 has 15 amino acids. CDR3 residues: CASSRDRGQTGELFF. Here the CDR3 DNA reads TGTGCCAGCAGTCGGGACAGGGGGCAGACCGGGGAGCTGTTTTTT.

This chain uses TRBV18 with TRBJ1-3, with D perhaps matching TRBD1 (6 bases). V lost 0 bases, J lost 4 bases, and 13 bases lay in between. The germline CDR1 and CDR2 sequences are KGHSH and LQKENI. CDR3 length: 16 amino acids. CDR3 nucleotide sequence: TGTGCCAGCTCACCACCTAGGACAGTATCCGGAAACACCATATATTTT. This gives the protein CASSPPRTVSGNTIYF.

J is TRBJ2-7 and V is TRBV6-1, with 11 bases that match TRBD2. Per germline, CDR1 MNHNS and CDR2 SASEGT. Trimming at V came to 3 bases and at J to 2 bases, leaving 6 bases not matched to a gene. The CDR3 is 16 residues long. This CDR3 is CASSENSGGAAYEQYF. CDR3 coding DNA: TGTGCCAGCAGTGAGAATAGCGGGGGGGCCGCCTACGAGCAGTACTTC.

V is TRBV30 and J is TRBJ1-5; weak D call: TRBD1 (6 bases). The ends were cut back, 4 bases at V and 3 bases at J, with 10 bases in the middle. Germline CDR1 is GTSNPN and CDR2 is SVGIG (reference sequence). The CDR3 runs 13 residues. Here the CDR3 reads CAWTTGHNQPQHF. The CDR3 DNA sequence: TGTGCCTGGACCACGGGACACAATCAGCCCCAGCATTTT.

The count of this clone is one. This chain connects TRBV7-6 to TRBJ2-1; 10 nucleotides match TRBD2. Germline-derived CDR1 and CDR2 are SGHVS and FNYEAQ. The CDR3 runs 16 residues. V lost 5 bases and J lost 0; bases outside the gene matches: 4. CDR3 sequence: CASSEQRGGSYNEQFF. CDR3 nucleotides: TGTGCCAGCAGCGAACAGCGGGGGGGCTCCTACAATGAGCAGTTCTTC.

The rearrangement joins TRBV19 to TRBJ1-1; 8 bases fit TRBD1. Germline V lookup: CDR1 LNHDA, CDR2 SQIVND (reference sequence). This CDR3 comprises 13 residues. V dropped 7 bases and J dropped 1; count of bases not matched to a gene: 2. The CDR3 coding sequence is TGTGCCAGTACCGGACAGGGGAACACTGAAGCTTTCTTT. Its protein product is CASTGQGNTEAFF.

Here the CDR3 DNA reads TGTGCCAGCAGCGTTCTGTATGGCGAGCAGTTCTTC. Protein: CASSVLYGEQFF. The chain is built from TRBV9 and TRBJ2-1; no definite D call. CDR1 SGDLS and CDR2 YYNGEE come from the germline V gene. This CDR3 has 12 residues. Trimming removed 2 bases at V and 10 bases at J, with 10 bases between.